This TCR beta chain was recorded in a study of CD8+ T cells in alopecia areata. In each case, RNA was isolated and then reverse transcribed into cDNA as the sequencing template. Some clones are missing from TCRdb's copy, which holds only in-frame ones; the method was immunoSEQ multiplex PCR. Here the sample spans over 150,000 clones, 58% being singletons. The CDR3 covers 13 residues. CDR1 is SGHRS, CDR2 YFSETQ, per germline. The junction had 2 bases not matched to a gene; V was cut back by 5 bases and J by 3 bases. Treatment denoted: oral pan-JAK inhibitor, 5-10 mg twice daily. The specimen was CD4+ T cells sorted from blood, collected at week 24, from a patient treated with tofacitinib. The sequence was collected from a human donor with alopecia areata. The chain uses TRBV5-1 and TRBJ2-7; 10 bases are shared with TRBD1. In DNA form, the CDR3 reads TGCGCCAGCAGGACAGGGGGCGGCTACGAGCAGTACTTC. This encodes CASRTGGGYEQYF. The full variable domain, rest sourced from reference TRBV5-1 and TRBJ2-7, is KAGVTQTPRYLIKTRGQQVTLSCSPISGHRSVSWYQQTPGQGLQFLFEYFSETQRNKGNFPGRFSGRQFSNSRSEMNVSTLELGDSALYLCASRTGGGYEQYFGPGTRLTVT.